Shown below are 21 T cell receptor beta chains from a single sample sequenced in a study of blood T cells in healthy people across ages. PCR was performed a second time for 7 to 11 cycles using a sample-barcoded 5' primer and a J-beta primer mix. Each CDR3 protein gets one entry after TCRdb re-called the 5' RACE reads with MiXCR. The sample lists about 970,000 distinct CDR3 sequences, 51% seen once, with about a fifth in the top ten. Sequencing was done on a sample of blood. All receptors derive from a woman aged 60-70 years in good health.

This chain uses TRBV28 with TRBJ2-7, with TRBD1 as a possible D gene (6 bases). The length of the CDR3 is 16 residues. The germline CDR1 and CDR2 sequences are MDHEN and SYDVKM. V was cut by 6 bases and J by 0 bases, with 18 bases left in between. The chain's CDR3 is CASSHNLGANSYEQYF. For the CDR3, the DNA is TGTGCCAGCAGCCATAATCTGGGGGCAAACTCCTACGAGCAGTACTTC.

In DNA, the CDR3 is TGTGCCTGGAGACGAGGGGTTAACTATGGCTACACCTTC. Its translation is CAWRRGVNYGYTF. The V gene is TRBV30, the J gene TRBJ1-2, with a possible D match to TRBD1 (5 bases). Trimming removed 3 bases from V and 1 base from J, with 9 bases in between. CDR1 and CDR2 from the germline V gene are GTSNPN and SVGIG (reference sequence). The CDR3 extends over 13 amino acids. Full variable domain (outside the CDR3, taken from reference TRBV30 and TRBJ1-2): SQTIHQWPATLVQPVGSPLSLECTVEGTSNPNLYWYRQAAGRGLQLLFYSVGIGQISSEVPQNLSASRPQDRQFILSSKKLLLSDSGFYLCAWRRGVNYGYTFGSGTRLTVV.

This clonotype was picked up a small number of times. The rearrangement joins TRBV7-2 to TRBJ2-7; 8 nucleotides agree with TRBD2. The CDR3 is made up of 19 amino acids. CDR1 is SGHTA and CDR2 is FQGNSA in the germline V gene. The V segment lost 4 bases and the J segment 1 base; nucleotides outside the gene matches: 18. The CDR3 is CASSSRHTQSGSTSYEQYF. CDR3 DNA sequence: TGTGCCAGCAGCTCGCGCCACACCCAAAGCGGGAGTACGTCCTACGAGCAGTACTTC.

V is TRBV12-3 or TRBV12-4 and J is TRBJ1-5; D unclear. V was shortened by 6 bases and J by 0 bases, with 9 bases between the two germline ends. This CDR3 is 14 amino acids long. The CDR3 sequence is CASSSGGSNQPQHF. CDR3 coding DNA: TGTGCCAGCAGCTCCGGTGGTAGCAATCAGCCCCAGCATTTT.

This clonotype came up once. The CDR3 is CASSYSGRLLERYF. CDR3 nucleotide sequence: TGTGCCAGCAGCTATAGCGGGCGCCTCCTCGAGCGGTACTTC. The genes are TRBV28 and TRBJ2-5, with 7 positions matching TRBD2. Germline CDR1 reads MDHEN; CDR2 reads SYDVKM. The CDR3 runs 14 residues. V was pared by 6 bases and J by 13 bases, with 17 bases of the junction left unmatched.

The chain combines TRBV3-1 with TRBJ2-7; TRBD2 aligns across 11 bases. The CDR3 loop spans 14 amino acids. CDR1 and CDR2 from the germline V gene are LGHDT and YNNKEL (reference sequence). V shed 8 bases, J shed 7 bases, and the junction held 10 bases outside the gene matches. The CDR3: CASGLAGPPGEQYF. In DNA form, the CDR3 reads TGTGCCAGCGGACTAGCGGGCCCACCGGGAGAGCAGTACTTC.

V gene TRBV11-2 combines with J gene TRBJ2-1, with 9 bases lining up with TRBD1. CDR1 is SGHAT and CDR2 is FQNNGV in the germline V gene. The junction had 8 bases not matched to a gene; V was cut back by 1 base and J by 10 bases. The CDR3 consists of 15 residues. CDR3 DNA sequence: TGTGCCAGCAGCTTAGCCGGGACAGGGATGGGGGAGCAGTTCTTC. This sequence encodes CASSLAGTGMGEQFF.

The chain has TRBV3-1 and TRBJ2-3, with D maybe TRBD1 (6 bases). CDR1 is LGHDT, CDR2 YNNKEL, per germline (reference sequence). There are 16 residues in the CDR3. V shed 3 bases and J shed 3 bases, with 16 bases lying between them. The CDR3 reads CASSQAETGLTDTQYF. The CDR3 coding sequence is TGTGCCAGCAGCCAGGCAGAGACAGGTTTAACAGATACGCAGTATTTT.

This clonotype was recorded once. The rearrangement uses TRBV12-5 and TRBJ1-5; TRBD1 might be the D (5 bases). Germline V gene sequence: CDR1 LGHNT, CDR2 FRNRAP. Trimming pared 7 bases from V and 5 bases from J, leaving 18 bases between. The CDR3 loop spans 15 amino acids. The CDR3 DNA reads TGTGCTAGTGTTGGCCGGCCAGGGAGGGATCAGCCCCAGCATTTT. Translation gives CASVGRPGRDQPQHF. The full variable domain, with the rest looked up from reference TRBV12-5 and TRBJ1-5, is DARVTQTPRHKVTEMGQEVTMRCQPILGHNTVFWYRQTMMQGLELLAYFRNRAPLDDSGMPKDRFSAEMPDATLATLKIQPSEPRDSAVYFCASVGRPGRDQPQHFGDGTRLSIL.

V and J are TRBV28 and TRBJ2-3, with TRBD2 matching over 7 bases. The CDR3 has 15 amino acids. From germline, CDR1 is MDHEN and CDR2 SYDVKM. V shed 6 bases, J shed 4 bases, and the junction held 10 bases outside the gene matches. The CDR3 sequence: CASRIALGGADTQYF. The CDR3, as DNA: TGTGCCAGCAGGATTGCGCTTGGGGGGGCAGATACGCAGTATTTT.

The rearrangement uses TRBV2 and TRBJ1-2; the D gene is possibly TRBD1 (5 bases). This CDR3 region has 15 residues. The germline V gene has CDR1 SNHLY and CDR2 FYNNEI. With 1 base removed from V and 8 bases from J, the gap between germline ends came to 17 bases. For the CDR3, the DNA is TGTGCCAGCAGTGAAGTAGCTGGGCAGGGTAGGGGCTACACCTTC. This gives the protein CASSEVAGQGRGYTF.

V is TRBV29-1 and J is TRBJ2-5; TRBD2 matches at 8 bases. Losses at the gene ends were 6 bases for V and 4 bases for J; bases not matched to a gene: 4. CDR1 and CDR2 from the germline V gene are SQVTM and ANQGSEA. CDR3 length equals 12 residues. The CDR3 protein is CSVAGELETQYF. In DNA form, the CDR3 reads TGCAGCGTAGCGGGAGAGCTAGAGACCCAGTACTTC.

The chain recombines TRBV6-5 with TRBJ1-3, with D hard to call. This CDR3 region has 13 residues. Trimming removed 7 bases from V and 0 bases from J, with 7 bases in between. The V gene's germline CDR1 is MNHEY and CDR2 SVGAGI. CDR3 bases: TGTGCCAGCAAAACGACCTCTGGAAACACCATATATTTT. This sequence encodes CASKTTSGNTIYF.

This clonotype came up a few times. This rearrangement joins TRBV24-1 to TRBJ2-3; 11 bases line up with TRBD2. Germline V CDR1 and CDR2: KGHDR, SFDVKD. The CDR3 is 14 residues long. The J segment lost 6 bases and the V segment lost 5 bases, leaving 3 bases of the junction unmatched. CDR3 nucleotide sequence: TGTGCCACCAGTGCGACTAGCGGGATGGATACGCAGTATTTT. Translating it yields CATSATSGMDTQYF.

The V and J genes are TRBV6-6 and TRBJ1-5; TRBD1 aligns across 9 bases. CDR1 is MNHNY and CDR2 is SVGAGI in the germline V gene (reference sequence). There are 14 residues in the CDR3. Trimming removed 9 bases from V and 5 bases from J; junction bases left unmatched: 8. The CDR3 reads CASVGTGRDQPQHF. The DNA for the CDR3 is TGTGCCAGTGTCGGGACAGGGAGGGATCAGCCCCAGCATTTT.

V is TRBV28 and J is TRBJ2-5; 11 nucleotides align to TRBD2. Gene TRBJ2-7 matches the end of the DNA better, so the J call may be wrong. There are 14 residues in the CDR3. The V gene's germline CDR1 is MDHEN and CDR2 SYDVKM. This CDR3 reads CASSLDLAGGEQYF. DNA for the CDR3: TGTGCCAGCAGTTTGGATCTAGCGGGAGGCGAGCAGTACTTC.

The DNA for the CDR3 is TGTGCCAGCAGCTTAATGGCGGGACCGTCCTACGAGCAGTACTTC. It translates to CASSLMAGPSYEQYF. V is TRBV7-3 and J is TRBJ2-7, with D possibly TRBD2 on 6 matching bases. V lost 1 base and J lost 1, with 11 bases in between. This CDR3 contains 15 residues. Germline V lookup: CDR1 SGHTA, CDR2 FQGTGA.

This clonotype came up a few times. The J gene is TRBJ2-7, the V gene TRBV9; no definite D call. The CDR3 loop spans 14 amino acids. Germline loops: CDR1 SGDLS, CDR2 YYNGEE. Trimming removed 2 bases from V and 4 bases from J, with 13 bases in between. DNA of the CDR3: TGTGCCAGCAGCGTGTCCGATATTGGGTACGAGCAGTACTTC. Its protein is CASSVSDIGYEQYF. Using reference TRBV9 and TRBJ2-7 for the parts outside the CDR3, the full variable domain is DSGVTQTPKHLITATGQRVTLRCSPRSGDLSVYWYQQSLDQGLQFLIQYYNGEERAKGNILERFSAQQFPDLHSELNLSSLELGDSALYFCASSVSDIGYEQYFGPGTRLTVT.

The J gene is TRBJ2-7, the V gene TRBV7-2; no reliable D call. CDR1 SGHTA and CDR2 FQGNSA come from the germline V gene. This CDR3 comprises 15 residues. Trimming stripped 0 bases from V and 4 bases from J, with 13 bases between. The DNA for the CDR3 is TGTGCCAGCAGCTTAGCGGGCCCTGGGATGTACGAGCAGTACTTC. Protein: CASSLAGPGMYEQYF.

V and J are TRBV11-2 and TRBJ1-2; possibly TRBD1 for D (6 bases). This CDR3 comprises 13 residues. Trimming shortened V by 10 bases and J by 3 bases, and 15 bases separated the two germline ends. From germline, CDR1 is SGHAT and CDR2 FQNNGV. The CDR3 DNA follows: TGTGCCACTGTGGGGGGGCTTGACTATGGCTACACCTTC. It translates to CATVGGLDYGYTF.

The V gene is TRBV7-2, the J gene TRBJ2-1, with D possibly matching TRBD2 (6 bases). The CDR3 totals 15 residues. In germline, CDR1 is SGHTA, CDR2 FQGNSA. V was cut by 5 bases and J by 0 bases, with 11 bases left in between. CDR3 DNA sequence: TGTGCCAGCAGCGTAAGGGACTTCTCCTACAATGAGCAGTTCTTC. This gives the protein CASSVRDFSYNEQFF.